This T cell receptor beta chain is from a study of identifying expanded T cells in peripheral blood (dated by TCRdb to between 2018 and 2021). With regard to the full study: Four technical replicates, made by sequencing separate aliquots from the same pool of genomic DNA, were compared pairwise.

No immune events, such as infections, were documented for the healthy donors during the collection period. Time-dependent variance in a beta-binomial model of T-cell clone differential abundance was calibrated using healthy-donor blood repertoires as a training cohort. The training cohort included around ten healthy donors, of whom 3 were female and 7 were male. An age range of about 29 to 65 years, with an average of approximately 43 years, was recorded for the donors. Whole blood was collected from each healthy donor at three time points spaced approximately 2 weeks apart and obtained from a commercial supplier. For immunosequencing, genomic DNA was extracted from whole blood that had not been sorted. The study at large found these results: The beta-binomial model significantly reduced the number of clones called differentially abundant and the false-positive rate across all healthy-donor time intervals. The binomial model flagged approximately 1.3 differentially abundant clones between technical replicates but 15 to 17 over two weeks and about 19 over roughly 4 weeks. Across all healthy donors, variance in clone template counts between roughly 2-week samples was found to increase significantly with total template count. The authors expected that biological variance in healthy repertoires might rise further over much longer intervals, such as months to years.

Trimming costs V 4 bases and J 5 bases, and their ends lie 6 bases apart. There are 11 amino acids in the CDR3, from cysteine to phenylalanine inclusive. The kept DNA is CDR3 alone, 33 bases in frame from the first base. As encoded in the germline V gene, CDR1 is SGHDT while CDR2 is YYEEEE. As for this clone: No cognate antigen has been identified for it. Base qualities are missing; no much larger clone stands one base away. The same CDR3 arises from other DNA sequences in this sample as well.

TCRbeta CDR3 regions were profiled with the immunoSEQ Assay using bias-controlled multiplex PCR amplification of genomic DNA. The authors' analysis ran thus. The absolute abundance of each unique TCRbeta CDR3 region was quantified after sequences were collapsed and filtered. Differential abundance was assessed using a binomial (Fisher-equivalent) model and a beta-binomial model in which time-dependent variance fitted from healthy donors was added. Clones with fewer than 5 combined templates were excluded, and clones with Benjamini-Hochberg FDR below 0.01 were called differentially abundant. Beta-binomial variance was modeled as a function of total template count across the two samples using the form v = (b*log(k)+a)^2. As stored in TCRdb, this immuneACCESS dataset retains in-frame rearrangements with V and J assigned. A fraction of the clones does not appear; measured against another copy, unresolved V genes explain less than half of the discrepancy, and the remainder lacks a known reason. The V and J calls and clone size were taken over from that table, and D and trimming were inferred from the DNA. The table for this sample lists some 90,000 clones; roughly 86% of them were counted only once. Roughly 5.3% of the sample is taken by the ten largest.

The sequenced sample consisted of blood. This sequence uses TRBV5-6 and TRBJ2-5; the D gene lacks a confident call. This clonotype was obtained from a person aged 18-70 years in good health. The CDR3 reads CASSLRETQYF. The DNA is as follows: TGTGCCAGCAGCCTCAGGGAGACCCAGTACTTC.